This is a list of T cell receptor beta chains from one sample in a study of control samples from healthy donors and cancer patients. Assay used: immunoSEQ multiplex PCR; TCRdb lists only in-frame clones, some missing. The sample lists around 70,000 clones, 83% occurring once. The sequencing sample was made of blood. These receptors came from a man in his 60s in good health. CDR3s include the opening cysteine and the closing phenylalanine or tryptophan. D genes are given only for firm matches. A clone size is listed for some rows: how often the clone was seen (once, few, many), or a class if it is expanded.

TRBV19	TRBJ1-5	few	TRBD1	CASSIRRGQQPQHF	TGTGCCAGTAGTATCAGGAGGGGGCAACAGCCCCAGCATTTT
TRBV6-1	TRBJ2-1	.	.	CASSEPYNEQFF	TGTGCCAGCAGTGAACCATACAATGAGCAGTTCTTC
TRBV7-9	TRBJ2-3	.	.	CASSRQSTDTQYF	TGTGCCAGCAGCCGACAGAGCACAGATACGCAGTATTTT
TRBV6-5	TRBJ2-1	.	TRBD1	CASSWDRANEQFF	TGTGCCAGCAGTTGGGACAGGGCCAATGAGCAGTTCTTC
TRBV7-2	TRBJ1-1	.	.	CASSIYVGRMNTEAFF	TGTGCCAGCAGCATATACGTGGGACGGATGAACACTGAAGCTTTCTTT
TRBV6-5	TRBJ2-1	.	TRBD2	CASSPVEREIEQFF	TGTGCCAGCAGCCCCGTCGAGCGGGAGATTGAGCAGTTCTTC
TRBV9	TRBJ1-1	.	.	CASSVARGNTEAFF	TGTGCCAGCAGCGTAGCTAGGGGGAACACTGAAGCTTTCTTT
TRBV19	TRBJ2-7	.	TRBD1	CASSPDRGASYEQYF	TGTGCCAGTAGTCCCGACAGGGGTGCATCCTACGAGCAGTACTTC
TRBV18	TRBJ2-1	.	TRBD2	CASSPTSGGRNEQFF	TGTGCCAGCTCACCGACTAGCGGAGGCCGTAATGAGCAGTTCTTC
TRBV6-5	TRBJ1-1	.	.	CASIPRGATEAFF	TGTGCCAGCATCCCCCGGGGGGCCACTGAAGCTTTCTTT
TRBV29-1	TRBJ1-2	few	.	CSVEDWGGMYPGGYTF	TGCAGCGTTGAAGATTGGGGGGGCATGTATCCCGGTGGCTACACCTTC
TRBV9	TRBJ2-3	once	TRBD2	CASSQSGTTDTQYF	TGTGCCAGCAGCCAAAGCGGGACCACAGATACGCAGTATTTT
TRBV7-2	TRBJ1-5	.	TRBD1	CASSLQGENQPQHF	TGTGCCAGCAGCTTACAGGGGGAAAATCAGCCCCAGCATTTT
TRBV11-2	TRBJ2-7	few	.	CASSLDRNSEQYF	TGTGCCAGCAGCTTAGACCGCAATTCCGAGCAGTACTTC
TRBV19	TRBJ1-1	.	.	CASIRSGVNTEAFF	TGTGCCAGTATCAGATCCGGGGTGAACACTGAAGCTTTCTTT
TRBV3-1/TRBV3-2	TRBJ1-4	.	.	CASSQGTGEKLFF	TGTGCCAGCAGCCAAGGAACAGGGGAAAAACTGTTTTTT
TRBV14	TRBJ2-2	.	.	CASSQMTVNTGELFF	TGTGCCAGCAGCCAGATGACAGTGAACACCGGGGAGCTGTTTTTT
TRBV7-9	TRBJ2-1	.	.	CASSPLKGAGSYNEQFF	TGTGCCAGCAGCCCCTTGAAGGGGGCGGGGTCCTACAATGAGCAGTTCTTC
TRBV6-5	TRBJ2-7	once	.	CASSREPSYEQYF	TGTGCCAGCAGCCGGGAGCCCTCGTACGAGCAGTACTTC
TRBV4-2	TRBJ1-4	once	.	CASSQDLLDEKLFF	TGTGCCAGCAGCCAAGATTTATTGGATGAAAAACTGTTTTTT
TRBV6-5	TRBJ2-7	.	TRBD2	CASARSPGGTYEQYF	TGTGCCTCAGCAAGGTCCCCGGGAGGCACCTACGAGCAGTACTTC
TRBV21-1	TRBJ2-5	.	.	CASSKETQYF	TGTGCCAGCAGCAAAGAGACCCAGTACTTC
TRBV7-6	TRBJ2-7	.	TRBD1	CASSLEAGGYEQYF	TGTGCCAGCAGCTTAGAGGCAGGGGGATACGAGCAGTACTTC
TRBV6-2/TRBV6-3	TRBJ2-3	once	TRBD2	CASSYAGLAGGEVTDTQYF	TGTGCCAGCAGTTACGCCGGACTAGCGGGAGGAGAGGTAACAGATACGCAGTATTTT
TRBV29-1	TRBJ2-5	.	TRBD2	CSVRTSGGGGTQYF	TGCAGCGTGAGGACTAGCGGAGGGGGTGGGACCCAGTACTTC
TRBV19	TRBJ1-2	.	.	CASTLGLGDSYGYTF	TGTGCCAGTACCCTAGGGTTGGGGGACTCCTATGGCTACACCTTC
TRBV6-2/TRBV6-3	TRBJ2-7	.	.	CASSYPSTGHASYEQYF	TGTGCCAGCAGTTACCCTTCTACAGGTCATGCCTCCTACGAGCAGTACTTC
TRBV18	TRBJ2-2	.	.	CASSQGFQDTGELFF	TGTGCCAGCTCACAGGGGTTTCAGGACACCGGGGAGCTGTTTTTT
TRBV30	TRBJ2-4	.	TRBD2	CAWSVSLAGAKNIQYF	TGTGCCTGGAGTGTCAGCCTAGCGGGAGCCAAAAACATTCAGTACTTC
TRBV4-3	TRBJ2-7	.	TRBD1	CASSQGWTGAEQYF	TGCGCCAGCAGCCAAGGTTGGACAGGGGCTGAGCAGTACTTC
TRBV28	TRBJ2-1	.	TRBD2	CASSFTSGIKVEQFF	TGTGCCAGCAGTTTTACAAGCGGGATTAAGGTTGAGCAGTTCTTC
TRBV19	TRBJ2-1	few	TRBD1	CASKSQGASGNEQFF	TGTGCCAGTAAATCTCAGGGGGCATCGGGAAATGAGCAGTTCTTC
TRBV11-2	TRBJ1-1	.	.	CASSLVLGNTEAFF	TGTGCCAGCAGCTTAGTGCTGGGGAACACTGAAGCTTTCTTT
TRBV7-2	TRBJ1-5	.	.	CASSLTTGNQPQHF	TGTGCCAGCAGCCTCACAACAGGGAATCAGCCCCAGCATTTT
TRBV2	TRBJ2-1	.	TRBD2	CASSERAGGPSDEQFF	TGTGCCAGCAGTGAAAGGGCGGGAGGGCCCTCCGATGAGCAGTTCTTC
TRBV15	TRBJ2-5	.	TRBD2	CATSRDKGGRAAETQYF	TGTGCCACCAGCAGAGATAAGGGCGGGAGGGCCGCAGAGACCCAGTACTTC
TRBV19	TRBJ2-5	.	TRBD1	CASSRVGTEETQYF	TGTGCCAGTAGTAGGGTAGGGACAGAAGAGACCCAGTACTTC
TRBV4-2	TRBJ1-4	.	.	CASSQDPEGPNEKLFF	TGTGCCAGCAGCCAAGATCCGGAAGGGCCGAATGAAAAACTGTTTTTT
TRBV5-3	TRBJ1-4	.	.	CARAEQGDDEKLFF	TGTGCCAGAGCAGAGCAAGGAGATGATGAAAAACTGTTTTTT
TRBV24-1	TRBJ2-7	.	TRBD2	CATSDSGLAGGPAYEQYF	TGTGCCACCAGTGATTCAGGACTAGCGGGAGGACCTGCCTACGAGCAGTACTTC
TRBV5-4	TRBJ2-5	.	.	CASSSEGTAETQYF	TGTGCCAGCAGCTCGGAAGGGACCGCAGAGACCCAGTACTTC
TRBV9	TRBJ2-4	once	TRBD1	CASSVAGQANIQYF	TGTGCCAGCAGCGTAGCGGGACAGGCCAACATTCAGTACTTC
TRBV27	TRBJ2-1	.	.	CASSYHLSVGTRYNEQFF	TGTGCCAGCAGTTACCACCTGAGTGTTGGAACTAGATACAATGAGCAGTTCTTC
TRBV7-2	TRBJ1-6	few	.	CASRTTRGSSPLHF	TGTGCCAGCCGGACGACGCGGGGCAGCTCACCCCTCCACTTT
TRBV18	TRBJ2-3	few	TRBD2	CASSPGLADTQYF	TGTGCCAGCTCACCGGGACTAGCGGATACGCAGTATTTT
TRBV4-3	TRBJ1-2	.	.	CASSQDGEGYTF	TGCGCCAGCAGCCAAGATGGTGAAGGCTACACCTTC